A single sample gave rise to the 13 T cell receptor beta chains below, sequenced in a study of T cells after yellow fever vaccination. Using its own MiXCR run on the 5' RACE reads, TCRdb lists one record per CDR3 protein. The sample lists about 630,000 distinct CDR3 sequences; 10% to 15% were seen once. The sample in question was PBMCs, obtained on the day of the yellow fever booster vaccination. All receptors come from a man aged 25 to 45 who received the YFV17D yellow fever vaccine.

This clonotype was counted ten times or more. This chain joins TRBV7-9 and TRBJ2-1, with D hard to call. Between the trimmed V and J ends, which lost 0 bases and 10 bases, there was a span of 7 bases. The CDR3 runs to 12 residues. Germline-derived CDR1 and CDR2 are SEHNR and FQNEAQ (reference sequence). CDR3 loop: CASSLASKEQFF. CDR3 DNA: TGTGCCAGCAGCTTAGCCAGTAAGGAGCAGTTCTTC.

This clonotype was counted many times. The chain has TRBV20-1 and TRBJ2-5; D perhaps matches TRBD2 (5 bases). Germline CDR1 reads DFQATT; CDR2 reads SNEGSKA (reference sequence). The V gene lost 2 bases and the J gene lost 5 bases, with 12 bases spanning the gap. The CDR3 contains 13 residues. This CDR3 is CSARQAGGETQYF. CDR3 DNA sequence: TGCAGTGCTAGACAGGCCGGCGGGGAGACCCAGTACTTC.

The genes are TRBV9 and TRBJ1-1; 9 nucleotides align to TRBD1. Germline V gives CDR1 SGDLS, CDR2 YYNGEE. The V segment lost 6 bases and the J segment 5 bases; nucleotides outside the gene matches: 11. CDR3 length equals 15 residues. The CDR3 DNA sequence: TGTGCCAGCACCAGTCCCGGGACAGGGAAAACTGAAGCTTTCTTT. It codes for CASTSPGTGKTEAFF.

A few counts support this clonotype. The rearrangement uses TRBV30 and TRBJ2-1; a possible D gene is TRBD2 (6 bases). CDR3 length equals 18 residues. V lost 7 bases and J 7 bases, leaving 32 bases between the germline ends. Looked up from germline, CDR1 is GTSNPN and CDR2 is SVGIG (reference sequence). CDR3 bases: TGTGCCTTTTCGGAGCTTTTTGGGCAGGGAGGTTTCGTTAATGAGCAGTTCTTC. Protein: CAFSELFGQGGFVNEQFF.

This clonotype was detected ten times or more. The chain is built from TRBV5-6 and TRBJ1-2; D is undetermined. V was cut by 0 bases and J by 2 bases, with 8 bases left in between. This CDR3 contains 14 residues. Germline V gives CDR1 SGHDT, CDR2 YYEEEE. The chain's CDR3 is CASSLARQNYGYTF. CDR3 nucleotides: TGTGCCAGCAGCTTGGCGAGGCAGAACTATGGCTACACCTTC.

This clonotype was found a few times. The V and J genes are TRBV6-1 and TRBJ2-7; 11 nucleotides align to TRBD1. Per germline, CDR1 MNHNS and CDR2 SASEGT. There are 14 residues in the CDR3. V trimming: 8 bases; J trimming: 8 bases; junction bases outside the gene matches: 11. The DNA for the CDR3 is TGTGCCAGCGCACGACTCGGACAGGGGGCCAAGCAGTACTTC. This encodes CASARLGQGAKQYF.

This clonotype was seen a few times. The gene calls are TRBV18 and TRBJ2-1; tentatively, D is TRBD2 (6 bases). This CDR3 spans 19 amino acids. CDR1 and CDR2 from the germline V gene are KGHSH and LQKENI. Between the trimmed V and J ends, which lost 0 bases and 1 base, there was a span of 19 bases. CDR3 region: CASSPPASAKWTSYNEQFF. The CDR3 bases are TGTGCCAGCTCACCACCGGCTAGCGCGAAGTGGACGTCCTACAATGAGCAGTTCTTC.

This clonotype was observed many times. This chain uses TRBV12-3 or TRBV12-4 with TRBJ2-3; D not resolved. With 6 bases removed from V and 0 bases from J, the gap between germline ends came to 4 bases. CDR3 length: 12 residues. The CDR3 coding sequence is TGTGCCAGCAGGCCCAGCACAGATACGCAGTATTTT. It encodes CASRPSTDTQYF.

The chain carries TRBV29-1 and TRBJ1-3; 9 bases are a match to TRBD1. CDR1 is SQVTM, CDR2 ANQGSEA, per germline. The length of the CDR3 is 15 residues. V shed 4 bases, J shed 2 bases, and the junction held 6 bases outside the gene matches. The CDR3 loop is CSVAKQGAAGNTIYF. DNA of the CDR3: TGCAGCGTTGCGAAACAGGGGGCAGCTGGAAACACCATATATTTT.

This sequence joins TRBV4-1 and TRBJ2-6; TRBD1 matches 7 bases. CDR1 and CDR2 (germline): MGHRA, YSYEKL. The length of the CDR3 is 22 residues. V gave up 2 bases and J gave up 0 bases; unmatched junction bases: 19. The CDR3: CASSQRSNTGTAETSGANVLTF. In nucleotides, the CDR3 is TGCGCCAGCAGCCAACGTTCGAACACCGGGACAGCTGAAACCTCTGGGGCCAACGTCCTGACTTTC.

There are many counts of this clonotype. This chain connects TRBV10-3 to TRBJ1-5, with unresolved D. The CDR3 totals 12 residues. V gave up 0 bases and J gave up 7 bases, with 4 bases separating them. The germline gives CDR1 ENHRY, CDR2 SYGVKD. CDR3 in DNA: TGTGCCATCAGTGAGTCGGGACAGCCCCAGCATTTT. It specifies CAISESGQPQHF.

There are a few counts of this clonotype. The chain combines TRBV7-2 with TRBJ1-6; perhaps TRBD1 as D (5 bases). The germline V gene encodes CDR1 SGHTA and CDR2 FQGNSA. CDR3 size: 16 residues. With 7 bases removed from V and 9 bases from J, the gap between germline ends came to 22 bases. The CDR3 coding sequence is TGTGCCAGCAACCCCTCTGGGGGGGTCGAGGGTTCACCCCTCCACTTT. Its translation is CASNPSGGVEGSPLHF.

This chain connects TRBV12-3 or TRBV12-4 to TRBJ2-1; 8 positions match TRBD2. Trimming cost V 5 bases and J 1 base; bases outside gene matches: 7. The CDR3 length is 16 residues. The CDR3 is CASSPPRGGSYNEQFF. CDR3 bases: TGTGCCAGCAGTCCCCCTCGCGGGGGGTCCTACAATGAGCAGTTCTTC.